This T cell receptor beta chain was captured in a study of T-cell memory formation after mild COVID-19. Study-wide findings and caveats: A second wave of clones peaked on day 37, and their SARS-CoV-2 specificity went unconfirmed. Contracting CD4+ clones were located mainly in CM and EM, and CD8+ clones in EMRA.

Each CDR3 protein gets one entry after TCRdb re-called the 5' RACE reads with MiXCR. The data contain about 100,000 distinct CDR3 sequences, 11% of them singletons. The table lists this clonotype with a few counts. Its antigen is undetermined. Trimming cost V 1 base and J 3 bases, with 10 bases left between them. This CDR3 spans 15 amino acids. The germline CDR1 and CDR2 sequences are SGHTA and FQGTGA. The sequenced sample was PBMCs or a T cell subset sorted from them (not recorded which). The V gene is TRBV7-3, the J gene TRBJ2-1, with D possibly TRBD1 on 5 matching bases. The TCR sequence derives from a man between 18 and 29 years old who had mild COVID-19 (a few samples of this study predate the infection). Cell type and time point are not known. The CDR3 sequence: CASSLMAQGYNEQFF. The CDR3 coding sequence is TGTGCCAGCAGCTTAATGGCCCAGGGCTACAATGAGCAGTTCTTC.